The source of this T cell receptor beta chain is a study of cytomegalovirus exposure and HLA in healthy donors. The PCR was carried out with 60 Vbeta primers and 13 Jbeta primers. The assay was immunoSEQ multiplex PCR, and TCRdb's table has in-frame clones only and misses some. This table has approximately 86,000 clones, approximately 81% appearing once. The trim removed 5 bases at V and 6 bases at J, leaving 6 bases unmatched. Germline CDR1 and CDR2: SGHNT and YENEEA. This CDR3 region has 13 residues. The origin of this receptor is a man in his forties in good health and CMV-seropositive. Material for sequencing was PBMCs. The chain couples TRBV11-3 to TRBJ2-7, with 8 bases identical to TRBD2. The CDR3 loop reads CASSTPGGAEQYF. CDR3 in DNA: TGTGCCAGCAGCACCCCCGGGGGGGCCGAGCAGTACTTC.